This T cell receptor (beta chain) was obtained from a study of CD8+ T cells in alopecia areata. The J segment lost 3 bases and the V segment lost 4 bases, leaving 5 bases of the junction unmatched. In germline, CDR1 is MNHEY, CDR2 SMNVEV (reference sequence). The CDR3 is 15 residues long. cDNA serving as the sequencing template came from extracted, reverse transcribed RNA. TCRdb keeps only in-frame clones here, not all; method: immunoSEQ multiplex PCR. The profile shows about 180,000 clones, roughly 50% of them singletons. Treatment meaning: oral pan-JAK inhibitor, 5-10 mg twice daily. The material was CD8+ T cells sorted from blood, obtained at week 24, from a patient treated with tofacitinib. V gene TRBV27 combines with J gene TRBJ2-3; 9 bases map to TRBD1. This TCR was recovered from a human donor with alopecia areata. The CDR3 loop reads CASSSGTGRTDTQYF. The CDR3 DNA reads TGTGCCAGCAGTTCCGGGACAGGGAGGACAGATACGCAGTATTTT.